A single T cell receptor beta chain is shown here with its context. These data originate in a study of blood T cell repertoires in COVID-19. As for the study in general: Samples came from the United States, Italy and Spain, spanning acute and convalescent COVID-19. PBMCs, B-cell-depleted T cells, or T cells were the source of the cDNA or gDNA that made up the material.

The table came from immunoSEQ multiplex PCR; TCRdb's copy has only in-frame clones and leaves some out. The table has under 200,000 clones, 80% to 90% seen once; the top ten hold around 7.9%. All recovered Cohort 3 donors got two negative PCRs, got clearance, or saw symptom resolution. This clonotype was obtained from a man aged 50 or older who had recovered from COVID-19. The specimen sequenced was PBMCs or T cells enriched from blood (not recorded which).

The CDR3 DNA reads TGTGCCAGCAGCCAAAAAGGGACTAGCGGCCAAGAGACCCAGTACTTC. Translation: CASSQKGTSGQETQYF. The chain has TRBV4-2 and TRBJ2-5; 11 bases match TRBD2. Germline V gene data show CDR1 as LGHNA and CDR2 as YNFKEQ. CDR3 length: 16 amino acids. Unmatched junction bases numbered 3, after V lost 2 bases and J lost 1 base.